This entry lists 18 T cell receptor beta chains sequenced from one sample in a study of T cell repertoires in cytomegalovirus infection. From the reads, TCRdb called clonotypes with MiXCR, one entry per CDR3 protein. In the table there are about 360,000 distinct CDR3 sequences, 15% to 20% of which are singletons. The sequencing sample was made of PBMCs. Receptors were obtained from a human donor in good health (CMV status not recorded). Some clones in this sample may be carry-over from other donors' samples.

This clonotype was observed a handful of times. The rearrangement joins TRBV7-2 to TRBJ2-2, with D possibly TRBD2 on 6 matching bases. The CDR3 consists of 17 residues. Germline CDR1 is SGHTA and CDR2 is FQGNSA. V was pared by 1 base and J by 1 base, with 13 bases between. The CDR3 loop is CASSLGSVSGNTGELFF. The CDR3 DNA reads as TGTGCCAGCAGCTTAGGGTCGGTTAGCGGGAACACCGGGGAGCTGTTTTTT.

This clonotype has a handful of counts. The V gene is TRBV7-2, the J gene TRBJ1-2; 7 nucleotides line up with TRBD1. Germline-derived CDR1 and CDR2 are SGHTA and FQGNSA. The CDR3 spans 13 residues. With V trimmed by 4 bases and J by 4 bases, 3 bases remained unmatched. CDR3 in amino acids: CASSSRQGYGYTF. The CDR3, as DNA: TGTGCCAGCAGCTCCCGACAGGGCTATGGCTACACCTTC.

This rearrangement joins TRBV2 to TRBJ2-1; 8 nucleotides agree with TRBD2. V shed 6 bases, J shed 7 bases, and the junction held 8 bases outside the gene matches. The germline CDR1 and CDR2 sequences are SNHLY and FYNNEI. The CDR3 extends over 14 amino acids. The CDR3, as DNA: TGTGCCAGCAGACGGACTAGCCAGGGGAATGAGCAGTTCTTC. This gives the protein CASRRTSQGNEQFF.

The V gene is TRBV10-3, the J gene TRBJ2-5, with 7 bases that match TRBD1. The J segment lost 4 bases and the V segment lost 2 bases, leaving 10 bases of the junction unmatched. The CDR3 is 16 residues long. Germline-derived CDR1 and CDR2 are ENHRY and SYGVKD. The CDR3 loop reads CAISEHSGTARETQYF. CDR3 sequence (DNA): TGTGCCATCAGTGAGCACTCCGGGACAGCTCGAGAGACCCAGTACTTC.

This clonotype was picked up many times. The chain joins TRBV7-2 to TRBJ1-5; 7 bases map to TRBD1. The germline V gene encodes CDR1 SGHTA and CDR2 FQGNSA. Germline trimming cut 2 bases from V and 4 bases from J; bases unmatched to any gene: 2. The length of the CDR3 is 14 residues. The DNA of the CDR3 is TGTGCCAGCAGCTTACGACAGGGAAATCAGCCCCAGCATTTT. Protein sequence: CASSLRQGNQPQHF.

This rearrangement joins TRBV6-1 to TRBJ1-5, with 9 nucleotides matching TRBD1. The CDR3 loop spans 15 amino acids. V was pared by 5 bases and J by 3 bases, with 5 bases of the junction left unmatched. Germline CDR1 MNHNS, CDR2 SASEGT. In DNA form, the CDR3 reads TGTGCCAGCAGTTGGACAGGGGACCCCAATCAGCCCCAGCATTTT. This encodes CASSWTGDPNQPQHF.

This clonotype has a handful of counts. This rearrangement joins TRBV29-1 to TRBJ2-5, with 7 bases fitting TRBD2. Trimming at V came to 0 bases and at J to 7 bases, leaving 5 bases not matched to a gene. The CDR3 contains 13 residues. Germline CDR1 and CDR2: SQVTM and ANQGSEA. CDR3 protein: CSVEDPGGGTQYF. CDR3 bases: TGCAGCGTTGAAGATCCAGGCGGGGGGACCCAGTACTTC. Based on the CDR3 plus reference TRBV29-1 and TRBJ2-5, the full variable domain is SAVISQKPSRDICQRGTSLTIQCQVDSQVTMMFWYRQQPGQSLTLIATANQGSEATYESGFVIDKFPISRPNLTFSTLTVSNMSPEDSSIYLCSVEDPGGGTQYFGPGTRLLVL.

This chain connects TRBV7-2 to TRBJ1-3; weak D call: TRBD1 (5 bases). V was cut by 1 base and J by 0 bases, with 13 bases left in between. The CDR3 sequence is 17 residues long. Germline V gene sequence: CDR1 SGHTA, CDR2 FQGNSA. CDR3 residues: CASSLVGGAVSGNTIYF. The CDR3 region has the DNA TGTGCCAGCAGCTTAGTCGGAGGGGCCGTCTCTGGAAACACCATATATTTT. The full variable domain, its missing parts supplied by reference TRBV7-2 and TRBJ1-3, is GAGVSQSPSNKVTEKGKDVELRCDPISGHTALYWYRQSLGQGLEFLIYFQGNSAPDKSGLPSDRFSAERTGGSVSTLTIQRTQQEDSAVYLCASSLVGGAVSGNTIYFGEGSWLTVV.

The V and J genes are TRBV20-1 and TRBJ2-7, with TRBD2 matching 7 bases. The V and J ends lost 5 bases and 3 bases, in that order; junction bases with no gene match: 10. The CDR3 spans 14 residues. Looked up from germline, CDR1 is DFQATT and CDR2 is SNEGSKA (reference sequence). The chain's CDR3 is CSAVGTTNHYEQYF. The CDR3 region has the DNA TGCAGTGCTGTCGGGACTACCAACCACTACGAGCAGTACTTC.

The rearrangement joins TRBV5-4 to TRBJ2-1; D perhaps matches TRBD2 (5 bases). The length of the CDR3 is 16 residues. CDR1 is SGHNT and CDR2 is YYREEE in the germline V gene (reference sequence). The germline V and J ends were trimmed by 2 bases and 3 bases, with 15 bases remaining between them. CDR3 residues: CASSFRLRPLYNEQFF. The CDR3 DNA follows: TGTGCCAGCAGCTTCCGACTACGCCCCCTCTACAATGAGCAGTTCTTC.

This clonotype was observed at least ten times. CDR3: CASSPDRDRTTFF. The CDR3 DNA reads TGTGCCAGCAGTCCCGACCGGGACAGGACAACTTTCTTT. The chain links TRBV12-3 or TRBV12-4 to TRBJ1-1; 8 bases line up with TRBD1. The CDR3 contains 13 residues. Germline trimming cut 5 bases from V and 12 bases from J; bases unmatched to any gene: 11.

This clonotype turned up a few times. The V call is TRBV23-1, the J call TRBJ2-1; no definite D call. TRBV23-1 is identified as an open reading frame with a role that is uncertain. V was cut by 2 bases and J by 6 bases, with 11 bases left in between. The CDR3 is made up of 14 amino acids. CDR3: CASSQEFSGNEQFF. In nucleotides, the CDR3 is TGCGCCAGCAGTCAAGAGTTCTCCGGCAATGAGCAGTTCTTC.

This clonotype was detected a few times. This chain uses TRBV7-9 with TRBJ2-1; D gene ambiguous. CDR3 size: 14 residues. Per the germline V gene, CDR1 is SEHNR and CDR2 is FQNEAQ (reference sequence). Trimming took 1 base from V and 6 from J, leaving 10 bases between them. Written as DNA, the CDR3 is TGTGCCAGCAGCTTAGGATCCCTACCCAATGAGCAGTTCTTC. This codes for CASSLGSLPNEQFF.

The chain combines TRBV12-5 with TRBJ1-2; D may be TRBD1 (6 bases). The germline V gene has CDR1 LGHNT and CDR2 FRNRAP. This CDR3 contains 16 residues. The V gene lost 6 bases and the J gene lost 4 bases, with 21 bases spanning the gap. The CDR3 spells CASGPWAGAPVYGYTF. The CDR3 DNA is TGTGCTAGTGGCCCCTGGGCGGGGGCGCCGGTCTATGGCTACACCTTC.

The genes are TRBV6-1 and TRBJ2-1; D remains unclear. Germline lookup yields CDR1 MNHNS and CDR2 SASEGT. CDR3 length equals 18 residues. Trimming cost V 5 bases and J 0 bases, with 20 bases left between them. The CDR3 DNA sequence: TGTGCCAGCAGTACCTCCCTCTGGCGGCAGAGCTCCTACAATGAGCAGTTCTTC. Amino acid sequence: CASSTSLWRQSSYNEQFF.

This chain joins TRBV20-1 and TRBJ2-5; D might be TRBD1 or TRBD2, each matching 5 bases. Trimming pared 0 bases from V and 5 bases from J, leaving 13 bases between. Germline CDR1 DFQATT, CDR2 SNEGSKA (reference sequence). The CDR3 length is 14 residues. The CDR3 coding sequence is TGCAGTGCTAGAGATCTGGGGACCCTGGAGACCCAGTACTTC. Its translation: CSARDLGTLETQYF.

This clonotype was seen ten or more times. The chain uses TRBV7-2 and TRBJ1-6; D gene uncertain. The length of the CDR3 is 13 residues. The V end lost 1 base, the J end lost 17 bases, and 15 bases lay between the germline ends. Germline values: CDR1 SGHTA, CDR2 FQGNSA. The CDR3 reads CASSLDGNGYFHF. The CDR3 coding sequence is TGTGCCAGCAGCTTAGATGGAAACGGCTATTTCCACTTT.

This clonotype turned up a few times. Compared with germline, one end of the junction differs, possibly owing to a read error. The V call is TRBV5-1, the J call TRBJ2-7, with D hard to call. The germline CDR1 and CDR2 sequences are SGHRS and YFSETQ. This CDR3 is built from 11 residues. The CDR3 loop is CASTLGNEQYF. CDR3 DNA: TGCGCCAGCACCTTGGGGAACGAGCAGTACTTC.